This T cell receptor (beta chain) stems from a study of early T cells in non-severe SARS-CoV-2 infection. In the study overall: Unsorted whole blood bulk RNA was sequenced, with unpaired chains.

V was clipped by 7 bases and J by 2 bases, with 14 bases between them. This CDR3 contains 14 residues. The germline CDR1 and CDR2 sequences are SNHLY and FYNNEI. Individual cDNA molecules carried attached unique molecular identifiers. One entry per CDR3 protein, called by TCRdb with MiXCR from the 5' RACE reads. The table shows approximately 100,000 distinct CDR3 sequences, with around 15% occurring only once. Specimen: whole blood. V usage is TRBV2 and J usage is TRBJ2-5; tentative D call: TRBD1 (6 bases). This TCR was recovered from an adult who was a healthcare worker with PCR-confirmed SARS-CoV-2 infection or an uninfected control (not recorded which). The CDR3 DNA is TGTGCCAGCAACGACAGGAGCTTTCAAGAGACCCAGTACTTC. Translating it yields CASNDRSFQETQYF.